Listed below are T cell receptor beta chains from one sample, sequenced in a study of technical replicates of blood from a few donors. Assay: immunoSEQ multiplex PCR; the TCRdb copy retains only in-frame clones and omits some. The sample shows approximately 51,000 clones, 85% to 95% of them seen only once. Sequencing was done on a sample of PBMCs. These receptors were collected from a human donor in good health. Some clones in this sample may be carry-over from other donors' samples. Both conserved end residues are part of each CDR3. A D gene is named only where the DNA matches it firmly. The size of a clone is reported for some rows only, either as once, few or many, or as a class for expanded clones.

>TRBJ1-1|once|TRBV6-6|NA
TGTGCCAGCAGTTACGAACTGAAGAACACTGAAGCTTTCTTT
CASSYELKNTEAFF
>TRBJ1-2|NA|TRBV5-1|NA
TGCGCCAGCAGCCCTGACGGGGAGCGAGGAGGCTACACCTTC
CASSPDGERGGYTF
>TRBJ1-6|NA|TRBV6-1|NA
TGTGCCAGCAGTGAACTTGGAGCTTCACCCCTCCACTTT
CASSELGASPLHF
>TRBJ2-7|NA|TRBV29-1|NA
TGCAGCGTTGGGGTCTCTGGTAGCGACGAGCAGTACTTC
CSVGVSGSDEQYF
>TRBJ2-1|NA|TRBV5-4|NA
TGTGCCAGCAGCCCCGCCGGGGTCGGTGAGCAGTTCTTC
CASSPAGVGEQFF
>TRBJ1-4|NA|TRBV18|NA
TGTGCCAGCTCACCGCAAAGGGGGACTAATGAAAAACTGTTTTTT
CASSPQRGTNEKLFF
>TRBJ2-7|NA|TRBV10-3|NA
TGTGCCATCAGTAGAGAGGCGACGTACGAGCAGTACTTC
CAISREATYEQYF
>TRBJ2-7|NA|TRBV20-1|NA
TGCAGTGCTAGAGTAGGGGTCGAGCAGTACTTC
CSARVGVEQYF
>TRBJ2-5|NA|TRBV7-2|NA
TGTGCCAGCAGCGCTACACTAGCAGTCCAAGAGACCCAGTACTTC
CASSATLAVQETQYF
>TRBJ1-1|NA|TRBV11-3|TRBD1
TGTGCCAGCAGCCAGACAGGGAGACGGAACACTGAAGCTTTCTTT
CASSQTGRRNTEAFF
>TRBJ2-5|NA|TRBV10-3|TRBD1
TGTGCCACCGCCAGGCCAGAGGGGACAGGGGGTTTTGAGACCCAGTACTTC
CATARPEGTGGFETQYF
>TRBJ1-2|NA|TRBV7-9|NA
TGTGCCAGCAGCTCCAGGGTGTCGGATGGCTACACCTTC
CASSSRVSDGYTF
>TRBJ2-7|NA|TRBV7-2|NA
TGTGCCAGCAGCTTATTCGGCGGAATCTACGAGCAGTACTTC
CASSLFGGIYEQYF
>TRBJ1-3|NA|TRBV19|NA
TGTGCCAGTAGTCCCGGACAAGGAAACACCATATATTTT
CASSPGQGNTIYF
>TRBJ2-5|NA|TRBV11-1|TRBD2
TGTGCCAGCAGCCTGGGGACTAGCGACGGGACCCAGTACTTC
CASSLGTSDGTQYF
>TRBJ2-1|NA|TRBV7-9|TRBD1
TGTGCCAGCAGCTTAGCGACAGGGGGCCGCAATGAGCAGTTCTTC
CASSLATGGRNEQFF
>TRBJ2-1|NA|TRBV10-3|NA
TGTGCCACCCGAACAGGGAATAATGAGCAGTTCTTC
CATRTGNNEQFF
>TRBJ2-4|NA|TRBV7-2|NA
TGTGCCAGCAGCTTCACAGGGAATCCCAAAAACATTCAGTACTTC
CASSFTGNPKNIQYF
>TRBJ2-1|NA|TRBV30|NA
TGTGCCTGGAGTGGGAGCGGACTTGAGCAGTTCTTC
CAWSGSGLEQFF
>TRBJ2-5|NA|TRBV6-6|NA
TGTGCCAGCAGTTACCTAGAGGAGACCCAGTACTTC
CASSYLEETQYF
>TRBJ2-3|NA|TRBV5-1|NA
TGCGCCAGCAGCTTTACGGGTAGCACAGATACGCAGTATTTT
CASSFTGSTDTQYF
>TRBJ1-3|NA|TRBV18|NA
TGTGCCAGCTCACCTTCGACCTCGGGTGGAAACACCATATATTTT
CASSPSTSGGNTIYF
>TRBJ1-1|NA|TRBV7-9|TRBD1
TGTGCCAGCAGCCCGGGACAGCGGAACACTGAAGCTTTCTTT
CASSPGQRNTEAFF
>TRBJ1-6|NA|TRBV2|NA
TGTGCCAGCAGGCGGGCGCAGAATTCACCCCTCCACTTT
CASRRAQNSPLHF
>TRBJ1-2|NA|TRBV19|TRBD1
TGTGCCAGTAATGACAGGGGCTATGGCTACACCTTC
CASNDRGYGYTF
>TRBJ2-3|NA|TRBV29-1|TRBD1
TGCAGCGTTGAGGGACAGGAGGGAGATACGCAGTATTTT
CSVEGQEGDTQYF
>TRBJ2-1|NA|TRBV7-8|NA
TGTGCCAGCAGCTTGACTACTCAAGGTGAGCAGTTCTTC
CASSLTTQGEQFF
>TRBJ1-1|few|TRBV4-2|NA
TGTGCCAGCAGCCAAGGGACACAGGGTAGGAACACTGAAGCTTTCTTT
CASSQGTQGRNTEAFF
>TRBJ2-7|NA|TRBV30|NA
TGTGCCTGGAGCCCAACAGGGTTCCCCTACGAGCAGTACTTC
CAWSPTGFPYEQYF
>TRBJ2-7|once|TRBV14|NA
TGTGCCAGCAGCCATGTCAACGAGCAGTACTTC
CASSHVNEQYF
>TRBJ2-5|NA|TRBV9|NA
TGTGCCAGCAGCGTAGGAGGCCGGGGGTGGACCCAGTACTTC
CASSVGGRGWTQYF
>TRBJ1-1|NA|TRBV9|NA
TGTGCCAGCAGCGTAGGTGACATTTCCACTGAAGCTTTCTTT
CASSVGDISTEAFF
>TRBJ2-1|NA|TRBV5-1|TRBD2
TGCGCCAGCAGCTTTCCCCCTGCGGGAGGGATTAATAATGAGCAGTTCTTC
CASSFPPAGGINNEQFF
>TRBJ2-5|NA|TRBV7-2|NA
TGTGCCAGCAGCTTAGTGGGCGGGACGACAGAGACCCAGTACTTC
CASSLVGGTTETQYF
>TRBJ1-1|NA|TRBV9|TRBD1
TGTGCCAGCAGCGGGGGACCGGGACAGGGGAACACTGAAGCTTTCTTT
CASSGGPGQGNTEAFF
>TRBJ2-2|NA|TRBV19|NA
TGTGCCAGTGCCCGCCGGGGATACACCGGGGAGCTGTTTTTT
CASARRGYTGELFF
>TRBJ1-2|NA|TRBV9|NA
TGTGCCAGCAGCGTAGCAGGTCTGCCCTATGGCTACACCTTC
CASSVAGLPYGYTF
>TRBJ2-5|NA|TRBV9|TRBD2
TGTGCCAGCAGCGTAGGTTCTAGCGGGAGGCGGGTAGAGACCCAGTACTTC
CASSVGSSGRRVETQYF
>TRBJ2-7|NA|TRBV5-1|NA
TGCGCCAGCAGGGACAGTCCCTACGAGCAGTACTTC
CASRDSPYEQYF
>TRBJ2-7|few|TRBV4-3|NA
TGCGCCAGCAGCCAAGATCGGGATAGCTCCTACGAGCAGTACTTC
CASSQDRDSSYEQYF
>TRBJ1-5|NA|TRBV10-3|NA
TGTGCCATCAGTGTAGGAGGGAATAGCAATCAGCCCCAGCATTTT
CAISVGGNSNQPQHF
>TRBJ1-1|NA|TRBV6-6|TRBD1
TGTGCCAGCAGTTATCCCAACAGGGGGCAGGCTTTCTTT
CASSYPNRGQAFF
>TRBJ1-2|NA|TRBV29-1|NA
TGCAGCGTTGGAATTGAGGGCTACACCTTC
CSVGIEGYTF
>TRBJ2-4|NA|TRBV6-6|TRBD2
TGTGCCAGCAGAGGACTAGCGGGGCCAAACATTCAGTACTTC
CASRGLAGPNIQYF
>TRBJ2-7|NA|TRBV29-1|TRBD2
TGCAGCGTTTCGGCCGGGACTAGCCGCGAGCAGTACTTC
CSVSAGTSREQYF
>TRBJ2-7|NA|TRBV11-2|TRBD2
TGTGCCAGCAGCTCCGAGGCACTAGCGACCTACGAGCAGTACTTC
CASSSEALATYEQYF
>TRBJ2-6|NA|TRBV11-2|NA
TGTGCCAGCAGCTCCCCCCGAGCTGGGGCCAACGTCCTGACTTTC
CASSSPRAGANVLTF
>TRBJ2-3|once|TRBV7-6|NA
TGTGCCAGCAGCCCCGTCGGGAGTTCGCAGTATTTT
CASSPVGSSQYF
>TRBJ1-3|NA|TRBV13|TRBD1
TGTGCCAGCAGCCGGTCTGCGACAGGGGGCAGAAACACCATATATTTT
CASSRSATGGRNTIYF